One and the same sample provided the 25 T cell receptor beta chains below, sequenced in a study of response to subunit inactivated influenza vaccine. MiXCR was run by TCRdb on the RT-PCR reads, yielding one entry per CDR3 protein. The table has about 650,000 distinct CDR3 sequences, about 15% seen once. Here the sequenced sample was PBMCs from blood, taken 12 days after vaccination. The receptors were gathered from a man between 45 and 60 years old who received an inactivated influenza vaccine.

This clonotype has a handful of counts. The chain is built from TRBV12-3 or TRBV12-4 and TRBJ2-2; D gene uncertain. The CDR3 contains 14 residues. V dropped 5 bases and J dropped 1 base, with 8 bases sitting between them. CDR3 protein: CASSISRNTGELFF. Here the CDR3 DNA reads TGTGCCAGCAGTATCTCCAGGAACACCGGGGAGCTGTTTTTT.

V gene TRBV5-1 combines with J gene TRBJ2-7, with D hard to call. This CDR3 region has 14 residues. Looked up from germline, CDR1 is SGHRS and CDR2 is YFSETQ. V lost 6 bases and J 5 bases, leaving 18 bases between the germline ends. The CDR3 spells CASTRMSDGHEQYF. As DNA, the CDR3 is TGCGCCAGCACCCGGATGTCGGATGGGCACGAGCAGTACTTC.

In this sample, this clonotype turned up a few times. This rearrangement joins TRBV2 to TRBJ2-5; 7 bases map to TRBD1. V shed 6 bases, J shed 5 bases, and the junction held 6 bases outside the gene matches. Germline V gives CDR1 SNHLY, CDR2 FYNNEI. The CDR3 runs to 13 residues. As DNA, the CDR3 is TGTGCCAGCAGCATCGACAGGGTTGAGACCCAGTACTTC. Its protein product is CASSIDRVETQYF.

The chain has TRBV12-3 or TRBV12-4 and TRBJ2-2, with D perhaps matching TRBD2 (6 bases). The V end lost 8 bases, the J end lost 1 base, and 14 bases lay between the germline ends. The CDR3 loop spans 15 amino acids. CDR3 sequence reads: CASDGGLLNTGELFF. The CDR3 region has the DNA TGTGCCAGCGATGGGGGACTGCTGAACACCGGGGAGCTGTTTTTT.

The chain links TRBV7-9 to TRBJ1-6, with 7 bases fitting TRBD1. V trimming: 0 bases; J trimming: 6 bases; junction bases outside the gene matches: 5. There are 16 residues in the CDR3. Per the germline V gene, CDR1 is SEHNR and CDR2 is FQNEAQ (reference sequence). The CDR3: CASSLAIGTVNSPLHF. CDR3 in DNA: TGTGCCAGCAGCTTAGCCATTGGGACAGTTAATTCACCCCTCCACTTT.

This clonotype was seen more than once but under ten times. This rearrangement joins TRBV6-5 to TRBJ2-3; D is unresolved. The germline gives CDR1 MNHEY, CDR2 SVGAGI. This CDR3 is 14 amino acids long. Deletions cut 2 bases from V and 0 bases from J, with 6 bases between. In DNA, the CDR3 is TGTGCCAGCAGTTACGGTCCTAGCACAGATACGCAGTATTTT. Encoded protein: CASSYGPSTDTQYF.

The J gene is TRBJ2-7, the V gene TRBV27; 8 nucleotides match TRBD2. From germline, CDR1 is MNHEY and CDR2 SMNVEV (reference sequence). The CDR3 sequence is 14 residues long. V shed 6 bases and J 6 bases; nucleotides not matched to a gene: 10. The CDR3 DNA is TGTGCCAGCAGGCCGGGGGGGATCCCTTTCGAGCAGTACTTC. Amino acids: CASRPGGIPFEQYF.

The chain has TRBV5-5 and TRBJ2-2, with TRBD2 identical over 7 bases. Germline values: CDR1 SGHKS, CDR2 YYEKEE (reference sequence). CDR3 length equals 16 residues. The junction had 6 bases not matched to a gene; V was cut back by 4 bases and J by 0 bases. The chain's CDR3 is CASSPRLAANTGELFF. Written as DNA, the CDR3 is TGTGCCAGCAGCCCACGACTAGCAGCGAACACCGGGGAGCTGTTTTTT.

The rearrangement uses TRBV7-9 and TRBJ2-6; TRBD1 agrees at 9 bases. Unmatched junction bases numbered 4, after V lost 7 bases and J lost 0 bases. This CDR3 comprises 16 residues. Germline V lookup: CDR1 SEHNR, CDR2 FQNEAQ (reference sequence). For the CDR3, the DNA is TGTGCCAGCACCGGGACAGGGACCTCTGGGGCCAACGTCCTGACTTTC. Encoded protein: CASTGTGTSGANVLTF.

There are a few counts of this clonotype. Without the conserved terminal phenylalanine or tryptophan, this CDR3 likely stems from a read error. No DNA is shown, since the ends of the CDR3 on it are uncertain; the CDR3 is the one TCRdb lists. The chain links TRBV6-2 or TRBV6-3 to TRBJ2-1; TRBD1, the table's D call, lacks a check against the DNA. CDR1 is MNHEY, CDR2 SVGEGT, per germline. A total of 13 residues make up the CDR3, ends included. CDR3 residues: CASSPNRLDNLLL.

In its sample, this clonotype was seen a few times. This chain joins TRBV3-1 and TRBJ2-7; 7 positions match TRBD2. Germline V CDR1 and CDR2: LGHDT, YNNKEL (reference sequence). V dropped 4 bases and J dropped 0; count of bases not matched to a gene: 6. This CDR3 region has 15 residues. CDR3 nucleotides: TGTGCCAGCAGCCGGGACTACTTTTTCTCCTACGAGCAGTACTTC. It encodes CASSRDYFFSYEQYF.

This clonotype was observed a few times. The chain combines TRBV28 with TRBJ2-3, with 8 positions matching TRBD1. Germline V gene data show CDR1 as MDHEN and CDR2 as SYDVKM. The CDR3 spans 13 residues. V gave up 5 bases and J gave up 6 bases; unmatched junction bases: 4. Here the CDR3 reads CASSTYRGDTQYF. The CDR3, as DNA: TGTGCCAGCAGTACCTACAGGGGGGATACGCAGTATTTT.

The J gene is TRBJ2-1, the V gene TRBV30; tentative D call: TRBD2 (6 bases). V was shortened by 4 bases and J by 4 bases, with 17 bases between the two germline ends. Germline V CDR1 and CDR2: GTSNPN, SVGIG (reference sequence). The CDR3 totals 15 residues. The chain's CDR3 is CAWTQDGGVYNEQFF. The DNA of the CDR3 is TGTGCCTGGACCCAAGACGGAGGGGTGTACAATGAGCAGTTCTTC. Combining the CDR3 with reference TRBV30 and TRBJ2-1 gives the whole variable domain SQTIHQWPATLVQPVGSPLSLECTVEGTSNPNLYWYRQAAGRGLQLLFYSVGIGQISSEVPQNLSASRPQDRQFILSSKKLLLSDSGFYLCAWTQDGGVYNEQFFGPGTRLTVL.

The rearrangement links TRBV13 to TRBJ2-7, with 7 bases matching TRBD2. The germline gives CDR1 PRHDT, CDR2 FYEKMQ (reference sequence). This CDR3 is built from 18 residues. With 6 bases clipped from V and 2 bases from J, the junction kept 19 bases outside the gene matches. In DNA form, the CDR3 reads TGTGCCAGCAGTATGTCCCCTATTAGGACTAGAAGGCCCTACGAGCAGTACTTC. Translated, it gives CASSMSPIRTRRPYEQYF.

V gene TRBV5-1 combines with J gene TRBJ1-1; maybe TRBD1 (5 bases). From germline, CDR1 is SGHRS and CDR2 YFSETQ. V was shortened by 0 bases and J by 2 bases, with 11 bases between the two germline ends. The CDR3 is made up of 15 amino acids. CDR3 residues: CASSLERGANTEAFF. The CDR3 DNA sequence: TGCGCCAGCAGCTTGGAAAGGGGCGCAAACACTGAAGCTTTCTTT.

The rearrangement uses TRBV11-3 and TRBJ2-4, with 7 positions matching TRBD2. CDR3 length: 16 amino acids. Trimming took 0 bases from V and 0 from J; bases not matched to a gene: 2. In germline, CDR1 is SGHNT, CDR2 YENEEA. The CDR3 loop is CASSLEAGLAKNIQYF. In DNA, the CDR3 is TGTGCCAGCAGCTTAGAAGCGGGGCTAGCCAAAAACATTCAGTACTTC.

Only a few counts were recorded for this clonotype. The J gene is TRBJ1-1, the V gene TRBV7-2; D not certain. CDR1 is SGHTA, CDR2 FQGNSA, per germline. The CDR3 totals 15 residues. V was pared by 5 bases and J by 7 bases, with 20 bases between. CDR3 sequence: CASSPPPFGLREAFF. CDR3 bases: TGTGCCAGCAGCCCTCCGCCCTTTGGGCTCCGTGAAGCTTTCTTT.

The chain couples TRBV30 to TRBJ2-2; perhaps TRBD1 as D (6 bases). The CDR3 totals 13 residues. Looked up from germline, CDR1 is GTSNPN and CDR2 is SVGIG (reference sequence). Trimming stripped 0 bases from V and 7 bases from J, with 9 bases between. Written as DNA, the CDR3 is TGTGCCTGGAGTGTACAGGGTCGCGGGGAGCTGTTTTTT. Translating gives CAWSVQGRGELFF.

The chain is built from TRBV11-3 and TRBJ2-3; 8 bases fit TRBD1. Germline lookup yields CDR1 SGHNT and CDR2 YENEEA. V gave up 5 bases and J gave up 2 bases; unmatched junction bases: 6. The CDR3 spans 15 residues. DNA of the CDR3: TGTGCCAGCAGCGCAGGGGGCTGGGCCACAGATACGCAGTATTTT. It translates to CASSAGGWATDTQYF.

The sample holds many counts of this clonotype. The CDR3 bases are TGTGCCAGCAGGCAGGGGTCCTACAATGAGCAGTTCTTC. Translation gives CASRQGSYNEQFF. The chain has TRBV6-1 and TRBJ2-1; D is possibly TRBD1 (6 bases). V lost 6 bases and J lost 1, with 7 bases in between. The CDR3 extends over 13 amino acids. Germline V gives CDR1 MNHNS, CDR2 SASEGT.

This clonotype has only a few counts. The chain joins TRBV12-3 or TRBV12-4 to TRBJ2-2; TRBD1 matches at 8 bases. The CDR3 is made up of 18 amino acids. V shed 6 bases, J shed 4 bases, and the junction held 16 bases outside the gene matches. CDR3: CASSGTWTGMVSTGELFF. For the CDR3, the DNA is TGTGCCAGCAGCGGTACCTGGACAGGGATGGTGAGCACCGGGGAGCTGTTTTTT.

This clonotype was seen a few times. The genes are TRBV12-3 or TRBV12-4 and TRBJ1-2; weak D call: TRBD1 (6 bases). Trimming stripped 6 bases from V and 8 bases from J, with 19 bases between. CDR3 length equals 14 residues. The CDR3 coding sequence is TGTGCCAGCAGCCGTCGCGCAGGGGTAGGAGGCTACACCTTC. This encodes CASSRRAGVGGYTF.

CDR3 DNA sequence: TGTGCCAGCAGTTACTCTGGCAGTAGCAATCAGCCCCAGCATTTT. Protein sequence: CASSYSGSSNQPQHF. V usage is TRBV6-5 and J usage is TRBJ1-5, with unresolved D. The CDR3 is 15 amino acids. Germline V gene sequence: CDR1 MNHEY, CDR2 SVGAGI. V gave up 0 bases and J gave up 0 bases, with 6 bases separating them.

This clonotype appeared a few times. This chain uses TRBV7-2 with TRBJ2-7; D call uncertain. CDR1 and CDR2 from the germline V gene are SGHTA and FQGNSA. Trimming removed 5 bases at V and 2 bases at J, with 7 bases between. The CDR3 consists of 12 residues. CDR3 region: CASSEHPYEQYF. The CDR3 DNA is TGTGCCAGCAGCGAGCACCCCTACGAGCAGTACTTC.

The chain recombines TRBV20-1 with TRBJ1-1; 7 nucleotides line up with TRBD1. Germline V lookup: CDR1 DFQATT, CDR2 SNEGSKA (reference sequence). The CDR3 runs 10 residues. The junction had 1 base not matched to a gene; V was cut back by 4 bases and J by 8 bases. The CDR3 is CSAKGQEAFF. The CDR3 DNA is TGCAGTGCTAAGGGACAGGAAGCTTTCTTT.